Each of the 10 T cell receptor beta chains below was sequenced from the same sample in a study of cytotoxic CD8 clonotypes in ibrutinib-treated CLL. Repertoires were generated with immunoSEQ multiplex PCR, while TCRdb's copy carries only in-frame clones and drops some. The table records approximately 91,000 clones, around 79% of them present only once. Material: PBMCs, obtained after 12 months of ibrutinib treatment. The receptors here all came from a human donor with chronic lymphocytic leukemia.

The chain uses TRBV6-5 and TRBJ1-5; D gene ambiguous. The germline V and J ends were trimmed by 5 bases and 2 bases, with 10 bases remaining between them. Germline CDR1 is MNHEY and CDR2 is SVGAGI. The CDR3 totals 14 residues. The CDR3 DNA reads as TGTGCCAGCAGTCCCGACCCCGGCAATCAGCCCCAGCATTTT. Amino acid sequence: CASSPDPGNQPQHF.

V and J are TRBV7-2 and TRBJ2-1; the match to TRBD2 covers 8 bases. The germline gives CDR1 SGHTA, CDR2 FQGNSA. The CDR3 has 17 amino acids. Trimming removed 1 base from V and 5 bases from J; junction bases left unmatched: 10. The CDR3 spells CASSLGSVLAGNNEQFF. Here the CDR3 DNA reads TGTGCCAGCAGCTTAGGATCCGTCCTAGCGGGTAACAATGAGCAGTTCTTC.

The chain is built from TRBV21-1 and TRBJ2-2; the table's TRBD2 call for D was not verified on the DNA. TRBV21-1 is annotated as a pseudogene. The CDR3 loop spans 16 amino acids. The CDR3 loop is CASSLEATTNTGELFF. For the CDR3, the DNA is TGTGCCAGCAGCCTCGAGGCCACTACGAACACCGGGGAGCTGTTTTTT.

The chain carries TRBV5-1 and TRBJ1-1; D gene unclear. The CDR3 is 13 residues long. The germline V gene has CDR1 SGHRS and CDR2 YFSETQ. The V and J ends lost 1 base and 4 bases respectively, with 8 bases between them. Here the CDR3 DNA reads TGCGCCAGCAGCTTGCTGGGGTTCACTGAAGCTTTCTTT. This encodes CASSLLGFTEAFF.

The genes are TRBV7-9 and TRBJ2-2; a weak D match, TRBD1 (5 bases). The CDR3 is 13 amino acids. Germline V lookup: CDR1 SEHNR, CDR2 FQNEAQ (reference sequence). Trimming took 3 bases from V and 7 from J, leaving 9 bases between them. CDR3 DNA: TGTGCCAGCAGCTTGCTGGGGCACGGGGAGCTGTTTTTT. This sequence encodes CASSLLGHGELFF. Full variable domain (outside the CDR3, taken from reference TRBV7-9 and TRBJ2-2): DTGVSQNPRHKITKRGQNVTFRCDPISEHNRLYWYRQTLGQGPEFLTYFQNEAQLEKSRLLSDRFSAERPKGSFSTLEIQRTEQGDSAMYLCASSLLGHGELFFGEGSRLTVL.

The chain uses TRBV10-3 and TRBJ2-3; 8 bases align to TRBD2. CDR3 size: 15 residues. Looked up from germline, CDR1 is ENHRY and CDR2 is SYGVKD. The ends lost 4 bases at V and 2 bases at J; junction bases unmatched: 5. CDR3 DNA: TGTGCCATCAGTGGCCTAGCGGGCACCACAGATACGCAGTATTTT. It encodes CAISGLAGTTDTQYF.

The chain recombines TRBV29-1 with TRBJ2-2, with a tentative D call TRBD2 (6 bases). The CDR3 totals 14 residues. Germline lookup yields CDR1 SQVTM and CDR2 ANQGSEA. V lost 3 bases and J lost 2, with 10 bases in between. CDR3 amino acids: CSVDGGTNTGELFF. The CDR3, as DNA: TGCAGCGTTGACGGCGGGACCAACACCGGGGAGCTGTTTTTT.

A few counts support this clone. The V gene is TRBV30, the J gene TRBJ1-2; D is unresolved. Germline assignment: CDR1 GTSNPN and CDR2 SVGIG (reference sequence). This CDR3 is 11 amino acids long. The V end was cut by 5 bases, the J end by 1 base, with 5 bases between. The CDR3 spells CAWDGNYGYTF. The CDR3 DNA reads TGTGCCTGGGACGGTAACTATGGCTACACCTTC.

The rearrangement links TRBV5-1 to TRBJ2-3; D not certain. This CDR3 comprises 13 residues. V was pared by 0 bases and J by 8 bases, with 10 bases between. Germline V gene sequence: CDR1 SGHRS, CDR2 YFSETQ. CDR3 bases: TGCGCCAGCAGCTTGGTCTCCCCGGGTACGCAGTATTTT. Its translation: CASSLVSPGTQYF.

The chain combines TRBV28 with TRBJ2-1; D is unclear. The CDR3 has 15 amino acids. The V end lost 3 bases, the J end lost 2 bases, and 11 bases lay between the germline ends. CDR1 and CDR2 (germline): MDHEN, SYDVKM. The CDR3 region is CASSFRVFPYNEQFF. CDR3 nucleotide sequence: TGTGCCAGCAGTTTCCGGGTATTCCCCTACAATGAGCAGTTCTTC.